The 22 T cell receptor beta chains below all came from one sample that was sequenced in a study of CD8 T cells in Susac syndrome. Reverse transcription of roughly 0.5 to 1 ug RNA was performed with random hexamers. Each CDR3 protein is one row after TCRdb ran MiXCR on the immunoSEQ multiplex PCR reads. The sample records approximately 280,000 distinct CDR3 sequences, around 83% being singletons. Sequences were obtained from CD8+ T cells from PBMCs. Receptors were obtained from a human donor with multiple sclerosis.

In nucleotides, the CDR3 is TGTGCCAGCAGTTTAGGCCCTGGGTGGCGGGAGGCCGCAGATACGCAGTATTTT. Amino acids: CASSLGPGWREAADTQYF. The chain has TRBV28 and TRBJ2-3; 8 bases are a match to TRBD2. The V and J ends lost 2 bases and 4 bases, in that order; junction bases with no gene match: 14. This CDR3 contains 18 residues. The germline V gene has CDR1 MDHEN and CDR2 SYDVKM.

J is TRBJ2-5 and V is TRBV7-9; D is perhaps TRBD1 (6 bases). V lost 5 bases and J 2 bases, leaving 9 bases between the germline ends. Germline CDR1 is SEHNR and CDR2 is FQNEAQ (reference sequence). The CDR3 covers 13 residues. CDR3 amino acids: CASSIRGQETQYF. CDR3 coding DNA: TGTGCCAGCAGCATAAGGGGGCAAGAGACCCAGTACTTC.

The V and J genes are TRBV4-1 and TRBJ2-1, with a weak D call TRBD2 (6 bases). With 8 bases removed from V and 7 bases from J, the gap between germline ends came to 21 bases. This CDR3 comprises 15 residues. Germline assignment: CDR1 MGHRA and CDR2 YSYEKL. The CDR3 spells CASQILPGTQNEQFF. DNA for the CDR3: TGCGCCAGCCAAATTCTACCCGGGACTCAGAATGAGCAGTTCTTC.

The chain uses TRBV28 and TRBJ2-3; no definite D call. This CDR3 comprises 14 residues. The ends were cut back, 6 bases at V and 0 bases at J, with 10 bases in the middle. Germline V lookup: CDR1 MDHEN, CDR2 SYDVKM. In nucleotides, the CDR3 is TGTGCCAGCAGGTTAGGGCTGAGCACAGATACGCAGTATTTT. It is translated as CASRLGLSTDTQYF.

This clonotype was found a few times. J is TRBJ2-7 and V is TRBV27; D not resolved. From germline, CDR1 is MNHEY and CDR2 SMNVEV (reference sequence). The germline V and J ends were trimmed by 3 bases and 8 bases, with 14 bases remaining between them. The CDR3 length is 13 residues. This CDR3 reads CASSLTGNSQQYF. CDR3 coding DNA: TGTGCCAGCAGTTTGACGGGTAATTCTCAGCAGTACTTC.

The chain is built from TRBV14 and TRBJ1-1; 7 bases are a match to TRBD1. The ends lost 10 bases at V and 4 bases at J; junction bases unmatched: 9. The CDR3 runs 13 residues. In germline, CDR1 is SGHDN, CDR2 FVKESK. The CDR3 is CAIGRGHGTEAFF. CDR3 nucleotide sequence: TGTGCCATTGGAAGGGGGCATGGCACTGAAGCTTTCTTT.

The CDR3 is CASSVYDDTEAFF. The CDR3 DNA sequence: TGTGCCAGCAGCGTTTACGATGACACTGAAGCTTTCTTT. The V call is TRBV7-9, the J call TRBJ1-1, with D hard to call. This CDR3 spans 13 amino acids. Per germline, CDR1 SEHNR and CDR2 FQNEAQ (reference sequence). Trimming removed 5 bases at V and 3 bases at J, with 10 bases between.

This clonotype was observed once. CDR3 region: CASSSSGLNEQFF. The CDR3 bases are TGTGCCAGCAGCTCAAGCGGTCTCAATGAGCAGTTCTTC. The chain employs TRBV9 and TRBJ2-1; the D gene is possibly TRBD2 (5 bases). The germline CDR1 and CDR2 sequences are SGDLS and YYNGEE. The CDR3 covers 13 residues. The V gene lost 4 bases and the J gene lost 6 bases, with 11 bases spanning the gap.

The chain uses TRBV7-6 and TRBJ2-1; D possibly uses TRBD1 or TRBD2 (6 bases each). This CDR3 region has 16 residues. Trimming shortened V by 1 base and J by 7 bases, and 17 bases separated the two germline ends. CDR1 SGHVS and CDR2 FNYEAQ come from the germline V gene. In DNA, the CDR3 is TGTGCCAGCAGCTTAGAGGGGGGACTCAGCGAAAATGAGCAGTTCTTC. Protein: CASSLEGGLSENEQFF.

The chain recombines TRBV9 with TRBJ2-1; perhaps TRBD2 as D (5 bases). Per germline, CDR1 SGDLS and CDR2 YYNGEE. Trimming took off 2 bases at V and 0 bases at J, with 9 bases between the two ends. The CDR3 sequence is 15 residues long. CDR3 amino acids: CASSVSGNSYNEQFF. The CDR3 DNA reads TGTGCCAGCAGCGTCTCCGGGAACTCCTACAATGAGCAGTTCTTC.

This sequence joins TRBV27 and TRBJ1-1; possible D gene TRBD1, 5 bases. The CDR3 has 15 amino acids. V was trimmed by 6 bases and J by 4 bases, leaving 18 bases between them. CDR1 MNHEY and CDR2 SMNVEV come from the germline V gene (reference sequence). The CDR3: CASREEGEGVTEAFF. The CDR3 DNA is TGTGCCAGCAGGGAGGAGGGAGAAGGGGTCACTGAAGCTTTCTTT.

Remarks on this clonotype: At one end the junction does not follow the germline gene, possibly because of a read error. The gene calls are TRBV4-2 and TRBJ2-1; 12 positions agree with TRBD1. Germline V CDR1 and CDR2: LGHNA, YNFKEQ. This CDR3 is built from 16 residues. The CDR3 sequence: CASLSGGQGAGNEQLF. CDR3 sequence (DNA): TGTGCCAGCCTTTCGGGGGGACAGGGGGCAGGAAATGAGCAGCTCTTC.

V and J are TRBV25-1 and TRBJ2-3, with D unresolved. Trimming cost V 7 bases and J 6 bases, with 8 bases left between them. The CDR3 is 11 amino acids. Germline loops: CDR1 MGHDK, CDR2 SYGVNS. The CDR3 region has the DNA TGTGCCAGCACAAACGGGGATACGCAGTATTTT. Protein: CASTNGDTQYF.

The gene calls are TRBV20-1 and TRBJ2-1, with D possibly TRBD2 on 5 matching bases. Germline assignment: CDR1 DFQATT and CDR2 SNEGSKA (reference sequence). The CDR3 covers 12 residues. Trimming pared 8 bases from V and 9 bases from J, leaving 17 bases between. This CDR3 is CSPGLSGGEQFF. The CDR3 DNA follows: TGCAGTCCCGGACTGTCAGGAGGTGAGCAGTTCTTC.

As DNA, the CDR3 is TGCGCCAGCAGCCAAGGTAGTAAGGGACTAGCGGGAGGTCCGGGGAATGAGCAGTTCTTC. Translated, it gives CASSQGSKGLAGGPGNEQFF. J is TRBJ2-1 and V is TRBV4-1; 15 nucleotides match TRBD2. The germline gives CDR1 MGHRA, CDR2 YSYEKL. J was trimmed by 7 bases and V by 1 base; bases with no gene match: 14. This CDR3 comprises 20 residues.

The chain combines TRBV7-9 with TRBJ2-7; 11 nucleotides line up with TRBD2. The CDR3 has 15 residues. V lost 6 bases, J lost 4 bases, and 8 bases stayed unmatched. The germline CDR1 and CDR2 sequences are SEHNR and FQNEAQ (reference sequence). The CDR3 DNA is TGTGCCAGCAGGGCCCCGGGACTAGCGGAATACGAGCAGTACTTC. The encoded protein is CASRAPGLAEYEQYF.

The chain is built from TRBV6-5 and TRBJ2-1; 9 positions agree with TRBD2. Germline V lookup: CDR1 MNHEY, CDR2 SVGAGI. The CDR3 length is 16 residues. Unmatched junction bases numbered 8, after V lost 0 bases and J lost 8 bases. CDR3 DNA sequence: TGTGCCAGCAGTTACTCGACGGGACTAGCATCAGATGAGCAGTTCTTC. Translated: CASSYSTGLASDEQFF.

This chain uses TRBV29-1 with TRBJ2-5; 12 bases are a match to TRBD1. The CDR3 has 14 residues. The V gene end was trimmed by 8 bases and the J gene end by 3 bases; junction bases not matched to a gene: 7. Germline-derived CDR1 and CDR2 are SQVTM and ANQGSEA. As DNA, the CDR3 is TGCAGCCCGGGACAGGGGGCACCGGAAGAGACCCAGTACTTC. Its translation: CSPGQGAPEETQYF.

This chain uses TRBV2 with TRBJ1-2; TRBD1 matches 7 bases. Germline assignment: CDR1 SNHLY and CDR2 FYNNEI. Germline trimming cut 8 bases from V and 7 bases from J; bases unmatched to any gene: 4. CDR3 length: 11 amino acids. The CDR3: CASLTGFGYTF. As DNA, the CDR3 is TGTGCCAGCCTGACAGGGTTTGGCTACACCTTC.

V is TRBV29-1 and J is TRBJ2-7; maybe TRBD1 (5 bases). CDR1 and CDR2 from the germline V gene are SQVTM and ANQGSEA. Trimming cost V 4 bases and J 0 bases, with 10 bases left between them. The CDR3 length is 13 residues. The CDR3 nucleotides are TGCAGCGTTGTGGCCAGGGACTCCTACGAGCAGTACTTC. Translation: CSVVARDSYEQYF.

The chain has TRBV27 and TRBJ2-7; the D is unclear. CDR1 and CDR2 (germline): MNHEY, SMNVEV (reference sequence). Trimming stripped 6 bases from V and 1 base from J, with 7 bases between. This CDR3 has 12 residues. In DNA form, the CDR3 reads TGTGCCAGCAGGACGCTATCCTACGAGCAGTACTTC. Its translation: CASRTLSYEQYF.

The CDR3 bases are TGTGCCAGCAGTACGGACAGGGGGGATCGGGAGACCCAGTACTTC. The encoded protein is CASSTDRGDRETQYF. The V call is TRBV27, the J call TRBJ2-5; 10 bases are a match to TRBD1. CDR3 length equals 15 residues. V lost 5 bases, J lost 5 bases, and 8 bases stayed unmatched. Germline values: CDR1 MNHEY, CDR2 SMNVEV (reference sequence).